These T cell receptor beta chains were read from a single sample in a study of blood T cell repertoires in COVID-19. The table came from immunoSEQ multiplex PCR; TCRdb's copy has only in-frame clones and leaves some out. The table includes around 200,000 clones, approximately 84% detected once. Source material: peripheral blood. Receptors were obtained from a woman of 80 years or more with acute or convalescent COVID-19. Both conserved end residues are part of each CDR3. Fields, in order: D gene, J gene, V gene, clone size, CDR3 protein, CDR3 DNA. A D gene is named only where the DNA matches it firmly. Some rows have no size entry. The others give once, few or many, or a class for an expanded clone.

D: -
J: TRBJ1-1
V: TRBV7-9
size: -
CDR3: CASSLYSMNTEAFF
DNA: TGTGCCAGCAGCTTGTATAGCATGAACACTGAAGCTTTCTTT

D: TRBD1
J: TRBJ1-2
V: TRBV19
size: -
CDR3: CASSVLPGQGNYGYTF
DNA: TGTGCCAGTAGTGTCCTCCCGGGACAGGGGAACTATGGCTACACCTTC

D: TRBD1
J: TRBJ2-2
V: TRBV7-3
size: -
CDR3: CASTRTGNSNTGELFF
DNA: TGTGCCAGCACCCGGACAGGGAATTCGAACACCGGGGAGCTGTTTTTT

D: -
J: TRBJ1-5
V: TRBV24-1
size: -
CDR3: CAIQLQSNQPQHF
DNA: TGTGCCATTCAATTACAGAGCAATCAGCCCCAGCATTTT

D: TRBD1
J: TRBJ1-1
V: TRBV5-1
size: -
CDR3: CASSLGQGFMNTEAFF
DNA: TGCGCCAGCAGCCTGGGACAGGGGTTTATGAACACTGAAGCTTTCTTT

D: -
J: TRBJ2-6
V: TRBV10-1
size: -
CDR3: CASSVRGRANVLTF
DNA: TGCGCCAGCAGTGTTAGAGGTAGGGCCAACGTCCTGACTTTC

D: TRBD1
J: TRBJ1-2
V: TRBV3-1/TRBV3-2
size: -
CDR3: CASSQEWTGSYGYTF
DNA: TGTGCCAGCAGCCAGGAATGGACAGGGTCCTATGGCTACACCTTC

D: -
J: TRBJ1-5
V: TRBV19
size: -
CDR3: CASKYGADLHQPQHF
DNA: TGTGCCAGTAAGTATGGGGCAGATCTCCATCAGCCCCAGCATTTT

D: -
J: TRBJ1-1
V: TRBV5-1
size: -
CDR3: CASSLGQFTEAFF
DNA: TGCGCCAGCAGCTTGGGGCAGTTCACTGAAGCTTTCTTT

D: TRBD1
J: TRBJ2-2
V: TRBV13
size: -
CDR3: CASSLGQGRTGELFF
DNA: TGTGCCAGCAGCCTTGGACAGGGGCGGACCGGGGAGCTGTTTTTT

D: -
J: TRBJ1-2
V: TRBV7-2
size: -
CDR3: CASSPGPYGYTF
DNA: TGTGCCAGCAGCCCAGGTCCCTATGGCTACACCTTC

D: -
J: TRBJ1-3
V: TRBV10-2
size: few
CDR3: CASSDQANSGNTIYF
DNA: TGCGCCAGCAGTGACCAGGCAAACTCTGGAAACACCATATATTTT

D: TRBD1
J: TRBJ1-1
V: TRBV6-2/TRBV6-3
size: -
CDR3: CASSLQGRNTEAFF
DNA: TGTGCCAGCAGCTTACAGGGGCGGAACACTGAAGCTTTCTTT

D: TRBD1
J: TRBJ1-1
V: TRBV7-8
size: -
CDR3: CASSLLAGQGRGTEAFF
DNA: TGTGCCAGCAGCTTACTTGCGGGACAGGGAAGGGGCACTGAAGCTTTCTTT

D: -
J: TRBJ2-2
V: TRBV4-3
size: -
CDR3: CASSTLPSSTGELFF
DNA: TGCGCCAGCAGCACACTACCATCAAGCACCGGGGAGCTGTTTTTT

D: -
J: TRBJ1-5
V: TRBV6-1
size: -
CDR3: CASSEQWNQPQHF
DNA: TGTGCCAGCAGTGAGCAGTGGAATCAGCCCCAGCATTTT

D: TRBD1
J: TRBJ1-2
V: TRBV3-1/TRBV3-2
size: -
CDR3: CASSFRDRVGGYTF
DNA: TGTGCCAGCAGCTTCCGGGACAGGGTTGGTGGCTACACCTTC

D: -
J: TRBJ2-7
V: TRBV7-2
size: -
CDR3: CASSLDRSYEQYF
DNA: TGTGCCAGCAGCTTGGACAGATCCTACGAGCAGTACTTC

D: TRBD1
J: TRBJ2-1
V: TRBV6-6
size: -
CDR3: CASTPRGTGTYNEQFF
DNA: TGTGCCAGCACTCCAAGGGGGACAGGGACCTACAATGAGCAGTTCTTC

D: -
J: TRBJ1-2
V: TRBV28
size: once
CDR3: CASRVSGYGYTF
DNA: TGTGCCAGCCGAGTCAGCGGGTATGGCTACACCTTC

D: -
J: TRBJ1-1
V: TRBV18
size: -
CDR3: CASSSGLRGTEAFF
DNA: TGTGCCAGCTCCTCGGGACTTCGAGGCACTGAAGCTTTCTTT

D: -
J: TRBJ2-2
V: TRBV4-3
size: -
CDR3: CASSQGYRGVGELFF
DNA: TGCGCCAGCAGCCAAGGTTATAGGGGTGTCGGGGAGCTGTTTTTT

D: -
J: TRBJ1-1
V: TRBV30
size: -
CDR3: CAWSVSATRATEAFF
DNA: TGTGCCTGGAGTGTAAGCGCGACCAGGGCTACTGAAGCTTTCTTT

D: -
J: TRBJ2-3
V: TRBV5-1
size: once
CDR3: CASRSGQATDTQYF
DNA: TGCGCCAGCAGATCGGGACAAGCGACAGATACGCAGTATTTT

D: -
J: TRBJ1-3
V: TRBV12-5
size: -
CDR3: CASGFTGSGNTIYF
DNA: TGTGCTAGTGGTTTTACGGGCTCTGGAAACACCATATATTTT

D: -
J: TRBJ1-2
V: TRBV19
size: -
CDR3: CASSNTGFNYGYTF
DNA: TGTGCCAGTAGTAATACAGGGTTTAACTATGGCTACACCTTC

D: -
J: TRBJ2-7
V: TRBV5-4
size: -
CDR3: CASSLKTGFPSYEQYF
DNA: TGTGCCAGCAGCCTAAAGACGGGATTCCCCTCCTACGAGCAGTACTTC

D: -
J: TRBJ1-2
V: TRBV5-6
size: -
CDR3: CASSLPQGLYGYTF
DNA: TGTGCCAGCAGCTTGCCGCAGGGACTCTATGGCTACACCTTC

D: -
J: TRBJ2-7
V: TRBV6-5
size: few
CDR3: CASSYGRADLYEQYF
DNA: TGTGCCAGCAGTTACGGGAGAGCGGACCTCTACGAGCAGTACTTC

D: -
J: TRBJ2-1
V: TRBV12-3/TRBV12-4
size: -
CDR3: CASSSEGREQFF
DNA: TGTGCCAGCAGTTCGGAGGGGCGTGAGCAGTTCTTC

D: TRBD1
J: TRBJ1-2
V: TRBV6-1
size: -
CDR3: CASSDPYRGVGNGYTF
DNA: TGTGCCAGCAGTGACCCTTACAGGGGCGTCGGTAATGGCTACACCTTC

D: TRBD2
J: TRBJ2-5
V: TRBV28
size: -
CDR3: CASTILAGVRETQYF
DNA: TGTGCCAGCACCATCCTAGCGGGAGTACGGGAGACCCAGTACTTC

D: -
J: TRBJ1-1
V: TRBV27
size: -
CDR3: CASSLSRDTEAFF
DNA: TGTGCCAGCAGTTTATCTCGCGACACTGAAGCTTTCTTT

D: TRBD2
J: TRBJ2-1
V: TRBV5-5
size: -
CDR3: CASSLSPGTRLLEEQFF
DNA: TGTGCCAGCAGCTTGTCCCCCGGGACTAGACTTCTTGAGGAGCAGTTCTTC

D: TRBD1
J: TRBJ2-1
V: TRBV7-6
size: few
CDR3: CASSRDRGVFNEQFF
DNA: TGTGCCAGCAGCCGGGACAGGGGGGTCTTCAATGAGCAGTTCTTC